This TCR beta chain was captured in a study of follicular helper T cells after annual influenza vaccination. Study-level background: Days 0, 7 and 28 post-vaccination were the blood draw times. Study-wide findings and caveats: Yearly vaccinations repeatedly recalled conserved clonotypes in ICOS+CD38+ cTfh. Day 7 ICOS+CD38+ clones were most often found later in ICOS-CD38- cTfh cells.

Comments on this clone: No antigen is known for it.

Regarding time point: 2015-2016 season, pre-vaccination. No donor had influenza vaccine in the prior 6 months; all lived in the community. Some clones are missing from TCRdb's copy, which holds only in-frame ones; the method was immunoSEQ multiplex PCR. Of several thousand clones listed, about 81% are singletons. This sequence was found in an adult who received the influenza vaccine. The sample was CXCR5- memory CD4+ T cells sorted from blood, taken on the day of influenza vaccination.

For the CDR3, the DNA is TGTGCCAGCAGCTTACGCTCTAGGGACAGGGCTAGCTACACCTTC. Translated: CASSLRSRDRASYTF. The chain couples TRBV7-3 to TRBJ1-2, with 9 bases identical to TRBD1. With 2 bases clipped from V and 9 bases from J, the junction kept 10 bases outside the gene matches. This CDR3 has 15 amino acids. Germline lookup yields CDR1 SGHTA and CDR2 FQGTGA.